This T cell receptor beta chain was profiled in a study of T-cell memory formation after mild COVID-19. CDR3 length: 17 amino acids. V was pared by 2 bases and J by 9 bases, with 14 bases of the junction left unmatched. This clonotype was found a few times. Its antigen is unknown. From the 5' RACE reads, TCRdb called clonotypes with MiXCR, one entry per CDR3 protein. Of around 300,000 distinct CDR3 sequences listed, under 15% were seen once; the top ten hold 20% to 25%. Study observations and caveats: Contracting clones from day 15 to 85 showed balanced CD4/CD8; later expanders favored CD4+.

The V call is TRBV12-3 or TRBV12-4, the J call TRBJ2-1, with TRBD1 identical over 9 bases. This clonotype was obtained from a man aged 18 to 29 who had mild COVID-19 (a few samples of this study predate the infection). Cell type and time point are not known. Sample: PBMCs or a T cell subset sorted from them (not recorded which). CDR3 coding DNA: TGTGCCAGCAGTTTACCGGGACAGGGTACCGTGAGGGGTGAGCAGTTCTTC. Protein product: CASSLPGQGTVRGEQFF.